This T cell receptor beta chain appears in the sequencing data of a study of OX40 agonist ivuxolimab in advanced cancers. For the wider study: The costimulatory receptor OX40 (CD134) was targeted by ivuxolimab, a fully human IgG2 agonistic monoclonal antibody. Intravenous ivuxolimab was administered to patients every 2 weeks at six dose levels: 0.01, 0.1, 0.3, 1.5, 3 and 10 mg/kg. Among the 50 to 55 dose-escalation patients, around 20 had hepatocellular carcinoma, roughly 15 melanoma, 9 renal cell carcinoma and 9 head and neck cancer. The dose-escalation cohort was 80% to 90% male with a mean age of approximately 60 years, ranging from roughly 23 to 85. Patients were allowed to have had prior anti-PD-1, anti-PD-L1 or anti-CTLA-4 therapy, and around two fifths of the dose-escalation patients had been treated with checkpoint inhibitors. Partial responses were achieved by three dose-escalation patients, of whom one had hepatocellular carcinoma and two had cutaneous melanoma. The purpose of peripheral TCRbeta sequencing was to test whether ivuxolimab changed TCR sequence diversity and led to clonal T-cell expansion. The monotherapy dose-escalation portion (N ≈ 55 patients) of the phase I ivuxolimab trial is reported in the paper.

Worth noting for this clone: Its antigen is not yet known. No clone much larger than this one lies a single base away; base qualities are absent.

The full study reports these points: In the 0.1-3.0 mg/kg groups, partial responders were among the patients with the lowest normalized peripheral clonal expansion, particularly in CD8+ T cells. After ivuxolimab, more expanded clones were found on average in CD8+ T cells than in CD4+ T cells. The antigen specificity of the peripheral T cells that underwent clonal expansion was not determined. At doses from 0.1 to 3.0 mg/kg, clonal expansion was seen in both CD4+ and CD8+ blood T cells between baseline and week 6. Low levels of normalized T-cell clonal expansion were also seen in some nonresponding patients.

Patients with a history of autoimmune disease or receiving systemic immunosuppression were excluded from the trial. Peripheral blood for TCR sequencing was collected from all dose cohorts at baseline, on cycle 4 day 1, and on cycle 7 day 1. Samples were obtained from an open-label, multicenter, first-in-human phase I dose-escalation trial of ivuxolimab. Adults with locally advanced or metastatic melanoma, renal cell carcinoma, hepatocellular carcinoma or head and neck squamous cell carcinoma were enrolled in the trial. Before TCR sequencing, CD4+ T cells and CD8+ T cells from peripheral blood were sorted into separate populations. The CDR3 goes from the cysteine to the phenylalanine over 16 residues. The CDR3 DNA has 48 bases and is translated from base 1. The CDR1 and CDR2 encoded by the germline V gene are MGHRA and YSYEKL. Cut back by 0 bases and 3 bases, the V and J ends lie 11 bases apart. Genomic DNA was extracted from sorted cells for sequencing of the TCRbeta CDR3 region. TCRbeta CDR3 regions were sequenced using the immunoSEQ Assay. As stored in TCRdb, this immuneACCESS dataset retains in-frame rearrangements with V and J assigned. A fraction of the clones does not appear; measured against another copy, unresolved V genes explain less than half of the discrepancy, and the remainder lacks a known reason. The sample contains around 19,000 clones, approximately 70% of them found a single time. The leading ten clones occupy 20% to 25% of the sample.

This sequence uses TRBV4-1 and TRBJ2-2; a weak D assignment points to TRBD1 (6 bases agree). Here the sequenced sample was CD4+ or CD8+ T cells sorted from blood, taken in a trial of the OX40 agonist ivuxolimab. This receptor was identified in an adult with an advanced solid tumor such as melanoma, head and neck, liver or kidney cancer. The CDR3 protein is CASSQDQGWDTGELFF. The nucleotide sequence reads TGCGCCAGCAGCCAAGATCAGGGGTGGGACACCGGGGAGCTGTTTTTT.